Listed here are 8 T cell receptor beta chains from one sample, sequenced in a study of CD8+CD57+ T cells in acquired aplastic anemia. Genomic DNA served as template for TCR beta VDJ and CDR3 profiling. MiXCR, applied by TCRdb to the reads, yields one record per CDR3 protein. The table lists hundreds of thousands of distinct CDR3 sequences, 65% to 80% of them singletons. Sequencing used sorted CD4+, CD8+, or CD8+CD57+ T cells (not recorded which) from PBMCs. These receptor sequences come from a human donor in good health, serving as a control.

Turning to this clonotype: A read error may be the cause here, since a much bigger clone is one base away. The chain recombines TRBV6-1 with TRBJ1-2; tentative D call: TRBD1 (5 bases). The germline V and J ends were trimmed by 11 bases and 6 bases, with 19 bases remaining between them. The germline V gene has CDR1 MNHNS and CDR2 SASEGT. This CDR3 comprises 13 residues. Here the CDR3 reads CAAAGTNRDGYTF. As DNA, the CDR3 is TGTGCCGCCGCAGGGACGAACAGAGATGGCTACACCTTC.

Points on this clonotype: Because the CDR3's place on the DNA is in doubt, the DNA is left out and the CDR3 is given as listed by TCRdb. CDR3 residues: CASSIHLTGYGYTFGF. The chain combines TRBV19 with TRBJ2-3; the D call in the table, TRBD1, was not verified against the DNA. The CDR3 is 16 amino acids long, termini counted. The germline V gene encodes CDR1 LNHDA and CDR2 SQIVND (reference sequence).

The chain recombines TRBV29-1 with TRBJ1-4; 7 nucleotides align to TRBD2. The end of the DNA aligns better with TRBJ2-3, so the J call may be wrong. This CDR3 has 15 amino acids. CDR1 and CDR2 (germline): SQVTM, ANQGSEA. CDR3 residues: CSVRRAGATKDTQYF. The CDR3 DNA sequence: TGCAGCGTCCGCCGGGCGGGAGCAACCAAAGATACGCAGTATTTT.

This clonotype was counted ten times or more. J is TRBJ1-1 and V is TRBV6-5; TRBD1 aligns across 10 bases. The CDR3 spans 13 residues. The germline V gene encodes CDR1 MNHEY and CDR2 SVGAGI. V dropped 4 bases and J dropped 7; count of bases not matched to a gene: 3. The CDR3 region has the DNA TGTGCCAGCAGTTCCGGACAGGGGGGTGAAGCTTTCTTT. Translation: CASSSGQGGEAFF.

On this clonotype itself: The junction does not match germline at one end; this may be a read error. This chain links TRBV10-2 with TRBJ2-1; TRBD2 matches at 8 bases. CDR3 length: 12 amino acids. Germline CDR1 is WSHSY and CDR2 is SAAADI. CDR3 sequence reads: CAGSETSDKQFF. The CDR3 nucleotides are TGCGCCGGCAGTGAGACTAGCGATAAGCAGTTCTTC.

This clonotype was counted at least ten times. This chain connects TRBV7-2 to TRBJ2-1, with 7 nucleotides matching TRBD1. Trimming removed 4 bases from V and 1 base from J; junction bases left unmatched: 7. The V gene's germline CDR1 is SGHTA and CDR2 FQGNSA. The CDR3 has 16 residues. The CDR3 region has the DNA TGTGCCAGCAGCTCCACAGGACAGGCTTCCTACAATGAGCAGTTCTTC. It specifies CASSSTGQASYNEQFF. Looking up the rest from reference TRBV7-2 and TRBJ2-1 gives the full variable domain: GAGVSQSPSNKVTEKGKDVELRCDPISGHTALYWYRQSLGQGLEFLIYFQGNSAPDKSGLPSDRFSAERTGGSVSTLTIQRTQQEDSAVYLCASSSTGQASYNEQFFGPGTRLTVL.

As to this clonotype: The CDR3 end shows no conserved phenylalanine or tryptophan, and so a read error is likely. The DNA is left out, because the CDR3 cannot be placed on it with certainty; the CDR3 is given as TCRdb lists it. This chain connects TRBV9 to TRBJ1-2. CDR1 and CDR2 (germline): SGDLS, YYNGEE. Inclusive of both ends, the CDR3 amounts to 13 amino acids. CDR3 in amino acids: CASSLVPSDGAEI.

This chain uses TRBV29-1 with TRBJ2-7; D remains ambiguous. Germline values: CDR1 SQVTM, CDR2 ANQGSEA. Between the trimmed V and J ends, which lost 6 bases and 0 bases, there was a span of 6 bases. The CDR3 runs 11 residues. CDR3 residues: CSVSYSYEQYF. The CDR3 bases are TGCAGCGTGAGCTACTCCTACGAGCAGTACTTC.